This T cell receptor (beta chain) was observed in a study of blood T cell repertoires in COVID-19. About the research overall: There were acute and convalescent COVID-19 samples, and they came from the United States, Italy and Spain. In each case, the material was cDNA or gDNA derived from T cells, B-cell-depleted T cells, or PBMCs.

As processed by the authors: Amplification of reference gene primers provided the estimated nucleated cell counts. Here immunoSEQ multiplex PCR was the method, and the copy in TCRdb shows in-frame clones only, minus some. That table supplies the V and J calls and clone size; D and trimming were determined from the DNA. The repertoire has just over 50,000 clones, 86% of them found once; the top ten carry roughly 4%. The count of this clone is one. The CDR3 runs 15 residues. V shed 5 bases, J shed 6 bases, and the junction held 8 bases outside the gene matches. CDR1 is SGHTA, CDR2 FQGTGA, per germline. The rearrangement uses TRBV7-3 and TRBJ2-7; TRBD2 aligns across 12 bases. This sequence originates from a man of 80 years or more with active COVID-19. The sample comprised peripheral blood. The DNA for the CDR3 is TGTGCCAGCAGCCCCCGACTAGCGGGAGATTCCGAGCAGTACTTC. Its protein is CASSPRLAGDSEQYF.